This paragraph reports one TCR beta chain. TCRdb reanalysed the RT-PCR reads using MiXCR and keeps one entry per CDR3 protein. In the table there are 560,000 or so distinct CDR3 sequences, around 8% of which are singletons. Germline V lookup: CDR1 MNHEY, CDR2 SVGEGT. This CDR3 region has 12 residues. Unmatched junction bases numbered 2, after V lost 6 bases and J lost 9 bases. The sample is drawn from a study of response to subunit inactivated influenza vaccine. This sequence originates from a man aged 50-75 years who received an inactivated influenza vaccine. The chain employs TRBV6-2 or TRBV6-3 and TRBJ2-1, with TRBD2 matching over 10 bases. The sample consisted of PBMCs from blood, taken around 25 months after vaccination. The CDR3 sequence: CASRTSGIEQFF. The DNA of the CDR3 is TGTGCCAGCAGAACTAGCGGGATTGAGCAGTTCTTC.